Included here is one T cell receptor (beta chain) sequence, with context. Per the germline V gene, CDR1 is SGHAT and CDR2 is FQNNGV. Trimming left V 1 base short and J 2 bases short, with 9 bases between. The CDR3 is 14 residues long. This entry comes from a study of blood T cell repertoires in COVID-19. Background on the study: PBMCs, B-cell-depleted T cells, or T cells provided the cDNA or gDNA that made up the material.

Source study methods: Counts of nucleated cells, estimated from reference gene primer amplification, were obtained. Sequencing used immunoSEQ multiplex PCR; TCRdb keeps in-frame clones, though not all of them. From that table come the V and J calls and clone size; the DNA was used to work out D and trimming. The sample lists approximately 170,000 clones, 70% to 90% occurring once. This rearrangement joins TRBV11-2 to TRBJ2-7, with a tentative D call TRBD2 (6 bases). The sequenced sample was peripheral blood. The TCR originated in a man aged 45 to 65 with active or convalescent COVID-19. CDR3 in DNA: TGTGCCAGCAGCTTAGGCGGGGCCCCCTACGAGCAGTACTTC. This encodes CASSLGGAPYEQYF. Full variable domain (outside the CDR3, taken from reference TRBV11-2 and TRBJ2-7): EAGVAQSPRYKIIEKRQSVAFWCNPISGHATLYWYQQILGQGPKLLIQFQNNGVVDDSQLPKDRFSAERLKGVDSTLKIQPAKLEDSAVYLCASSLGGAPYEQYFGPGTRLTVT.